The entry below describes one TCR beta chain. Its antigen remains unidentified. This specimen comes from a study of shared clonotypes between healthy human individuals. The study's findings and limits: The genetic and exposure-history diversity represented was limited by few donors. It was observed that roughly 5.1% of naive CD4 clonotypes were shared across a handful of donors. Compared with clonotypes that all four donors shared, non-shared clonotypes had lower generation probabilities.

Some clones are missing from TCRdb's copy, which holds only in-frame ones; the method was immunoSEQ multiplex PCR. This table has roughly 300,000 clones, more than 60% appearing once. The specimen sequenced was memory CD4+ T cells sorted from blood. The subset is: CD45RA-negative fraction. This TCR was sampled from a man aged 25 to 40 in good health.

The chain's CDR3 is CASQPVGQGLQPQHF. The CDR3 bases are TGTGCCAGCCAGCCGGTGGGACAGGGACTTCAGCCCCAGCATTTT. The chain joins TRBV28 to TRBJ1-5; 9 bases agree with TRBD1. Germline trimming cut 8 bases from V and 6 bases from J; bases unmatched to any gene: 11. The CDR3 length is 15 residues. Germline V gene data show CDR1 as MDHEN and CDR2 as SYDVKM.